These T cell receptor beta chains were read from a single sample in a study of OX40 agonist ivuxolimab in advanced cancers. Measured with immunoSEQ multiplex PCR; TCRdb has only the in-frame clones, and not every one. The repertoire holds around 80,000 clones, with approximately 86% as singletons. The sample was CD4+ or CD8+ T cells sorted from blood, taken in a trial of the OX40 agonist ivuxolimab. The receptors originated from an adult with an advanced solid tumor such as melanoma, head and neck, liver or kidney cancer. The CDR3 runs from the conserved cysteine through the conserved F or W. Each record gives: V gene, clone size, D gene, J gene, CDR3 length, CDR3 DNA, CDR3 protein. The D gene is left open where the match is weak. The listing skips clone size in some rows; elsewhere it reads once, few, many or a size class.

>TRBV19|.|TRBD1|TRBJ2-5|16
TGTGCCAGTAGTATTTGGTTCGGACAGGGCCAAGAGACCCAGTACTTC
CASSIWFGQGQETQYF
>TRBV5-6|once|.|TRBJ2-3|15
TGTGCCAGCAGCCCTCGACTGGCGAGCACAGATACGCAGTATTTT
CASSPRLASTDTQYF
>TRBV7-2|once|.|TRBJ2-7|13
TGTGCCAGCAGCTTAGGTAAGGGACGCGAGCAGTACTTC
CASSLGKGREQYF
>TRBV5-5|.|.|TRBJ1-3|14
TGTGCCAGCAGCTTGCTGGCTACTGGAAACACCATATATTTT
CASSLLATGNTIYF
>TRBV18|.|.|TRBJ2-3|15
TGTGCCAGCTCACCGGGCCAGGGAAGTACAGATACGCAGTATTTT
CASSPGQGSTDTQYF
>TRBV7-9|.|TRBD1|TRBJ2-2|16
TGTGCCAGCAGCTCAGGCAGGGGGCAGAACGGCGGGGAGCTGTTTTTT
CASSSGRGQNGGELFF
>TRBV5-6|.|.|TRBJ2-2|14
TGTGCCAGCAGCGGTGGGCTGAGCACCGGGGAGCTGTTTTTT
CASSGGLSTGELFF
>TRBV19|.|.|TRBJ2-1|17
TGTGCCAGTAGTATACAAGGGGCCGGTGGCTCCTACAATGAGCAGTTCTTC
CASSIQGAGGSYNEQFF
>TRBV4-3|once|TRBD1|TRBJ2-7|16
TGCGCCAGCAGCCAGTCCGGAGGGACAGGGGGAAACGAGCAGTACTTC
CASSQSGGTGGNEQYF
>TRBV6-1|.|.|TRBJ1-5|15
TGTGCCAGCAGTGAAGATTGGGTGAACAATCAGCCCCAGCATTTT
CASSEDWVNNQPQHF
>TRBV5-1|once|.|TRBJ1-1|15
TGCGCCAGCAGCTTGGAAACATCTACGAACACTGAAGCTTTCTTT
CASSLETSTNTEAFF
>TRBV28|.|.|TRBJ1-6|17
TGTGCCAGCAGTTTACTGGACACTAGCTCCTATAATTCACCCCTCCACTTT
CASSLLDTSSYNSPLHF
>TRBV10-3|.|.|TRBJ2-3|14
TGTGCCATCAGTGTCGGGACCGTGCCGGATACGCAGTATTTT
CAISVGTVPDTQYF
>TRBV4-3|.|.|TRBJ1-2|17
TGCGCCAGCAGCCAAGATTGGAGTGACCGAGTAAACTATGGCTACACCTTC
CASSQDWSDRVNYGYTF
>TRBV4-2|.|.|TRBJ2-4|15
TGTGCCAGCAGCCCACAAGAGGGCAGTCAAAACATTCAGTACTTC
CASSPQEGSQNIQYF
>TRBV5-4|.|.|TRBJ2-1|18
TGTGCCAGCAGCCCCGGTAATTTCCGGGTTAATTCCTACAATGAGCAGTTCTTC
CASSPGNFRVNSYNEQFF
>TRBV6-1|.|.|TRBJ1-4|16
TGTGCCAGCAGTGCACTCACCGGATCGGCGGGCGAAAAACTGTTTTTT
CASSALTGSAGEKLFF
>TRBV30|.|TRBD1|TRBJ2-7|14
TGTGCCTGGGGGACCGGGACAGCCACCTACGAGCAGTACTTC
CAWGTGTATYEQYF
>TRBV5-1|.|.|TRBJ1-5|15
TGCGCCAGCAGCCCGGGGACAACACTAAATCAGCCCCAGCATTTT
CASSPGTTLNQPQHF
>TRBV6-5|.|.|TRBJ1-4|12
TGTGCCAGCAGCCAACGTGGGGAAAAACTGTTTTTT
CASSQRGEKLFF
>TRBV7-3|.|.|TRBJ2-1|15
TGTGCCAGCAGCTTCGAACAGGGAACCTACAATGAGCAGTTCTTC
CASSFEQGTYNEQFF
>TRBV5-1|once|TRBD1|TRBJ1-2|15
TGCGCCAGCAGCTCACCGGAACAGGGGAACTATGGCTACACCTTC
CASSSPEQGNYGYTF
>TRBV6-6|once|.|TRBJ1-5|13
TGTGCCAGCAGTTACCGGGACAATCAGCCCCAGCATTTT
CASSYRDNQPQHF
>TRBV29-1|.|.|TRBJ1-1|11
TGCAGCGTGGACACAGGGATTGAAGCTTTCTTT
CSVDTGIEAFF
>TRBV15|.|TRBD1|TRBJ1-1|14
TGTGCCACCAGCAGGACAGGGGGCGCGACTGAAGCTTTCTTT
CATSRTGGATEAFF
>TRBV28|.|.|TRBJ2-3|15
TGTGCCAGCAGTTTCGGGGGCCAGAAGGTATATACGCAGTATTTT
CASSFGGQKVYTQYF